This is a list of T cell receptor beta chains from one sample in a study of T-cell reconstitution after alpha-beta-depleted transplantation in children. Via MiXCR, TCRdb re-called the PCR reads, giving one row per CDR3 protein. In the table there are some 140,000 distinct CDR3 sequences, roughly 9% of which are singletons. Sequencing used PBMCs, mostly from graft donor cells, obtained 180 days after TCRalphabeta/CD19-depleted stem cell transplant. The source is a girl in the first two years of life who had a stem cell transplant for combined immunodeficiency, so the T cells may come from the graft donor. The CDR3 runs from the conserved cysteine through the conserved F or W. The D gene is left open where the match is weak. For some rows the clone size is stated as once, few or many, or as a class when expanded; others skip it.

j_call	d_call	clone_size	v_call	cdr3_aa	cdr3_nt
TRBJ1-1	NA	NA	TRBV5-5	CASSSAHRNTEAFF	TGTGCCAGCAGCTCCGCACATAGGAACACTGAAGCTTTCTTT
TRBJ2-7	TRBD1	NA	TRBV2	CASSDGQGGHEQYF	TGTGCCAGCAGTGACGGACAGGGGGGCCACGAGCAGTACTTC
TRBJ2-5	TRBD1	few	TRBV3-1	CASCQVSTGVETQYF	TGTGCCAGCTGCCAAGTCTCGACAGGGGTAGAGACCCAGTACTTC
TRBJ1-6	NA	NA	TRBV5-1	CASSLHRGNSPLHF	TGCGCCAGCAGCTTGCATAGGGGTAATTCACCCCTCCACTTT
TRBJ2-1	TRBD2	few	TRBV12-3/TRBV12-4	CASTPGTSAYNEQFF	TGTGCCAGCACCCCCGGGACTAGCGCTTACAATGAGCAGTTCTTC
TRBJ2-7	NA	few	TRBV7-9	CASSLGSGTIYEQYF	TGTGCCAGCAGCCTCGGATCCGGGACGATCTACGAGCAGTACTTC
TRBJ2-1	NA	few	TRBV7-9	CASSPRPGGQFF	TGTGCCAGCAGTCCCCGTCCAGGAGGGCAGTTCTTC
TRBJ1-2	NA	few	TRBV7-9	CASSFTGPTEANYGYTF	TGTGCCAGCAGCTTCACGGGCCCAACGGAGGCTAACTATGGCTACACCTTC
TRBJ2-1	TRBD2	NA	TRBV20-1	CSARLLAGRGDEQFF	TGCAGTGCTAGACTCCTAGCGGGAAGGGGAGATGAGCAGTTCTTC
TRBJ2-7	NA	few	TRBV30	CAWSPGTPSPYEQYF	TGTGCCTGGAGTCCCGGGACTCCCTCTCCTTACGAGCAGTACTTC
TRBJ2-1	NA	few	TRBV12-3/TRBV12-4	CASSLFYEQFF	TGTGCCAGCAGCCTTTTCTATGAGCAGTTCTTC